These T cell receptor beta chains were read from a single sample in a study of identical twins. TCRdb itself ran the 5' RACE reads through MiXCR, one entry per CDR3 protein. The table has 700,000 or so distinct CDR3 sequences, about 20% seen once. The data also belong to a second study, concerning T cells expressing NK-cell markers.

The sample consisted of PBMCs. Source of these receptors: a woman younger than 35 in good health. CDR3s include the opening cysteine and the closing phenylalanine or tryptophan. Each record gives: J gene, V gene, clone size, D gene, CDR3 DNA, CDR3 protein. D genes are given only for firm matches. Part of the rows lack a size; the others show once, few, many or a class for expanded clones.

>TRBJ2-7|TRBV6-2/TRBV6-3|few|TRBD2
TGTGCCAGCAGTTATACTAGCGGGAAGACGGAGCAGTACTTC
CASSYTSGKTEQYF
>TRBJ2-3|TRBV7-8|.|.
TGTGCCAGCAGCCCAAAGTGGGAAACCACAGATACGCAGTATTTT
CASSPKWETTDTQYF
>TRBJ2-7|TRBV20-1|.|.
TGCAGTGCTAGAAATAGGGAGATAGTGTCCTACGGGCAGTACTTC
CSARNREIVSYGQYF
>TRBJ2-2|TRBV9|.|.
TGTGCCAGCAGCGTAGTACTAGGGACCGTCGGCACCGGGGAGCTGTTTTTT
CASSVVLGTVGTGELFF
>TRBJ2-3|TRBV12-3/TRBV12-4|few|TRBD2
TGTGCCAGCAGGCTTCAGGGAGGGCCTGCCGACACAGATACGCAGTATTTT
CASRLQGGPADTDTQYF
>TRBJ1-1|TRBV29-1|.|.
TGCAGCGTTGTAGGCACCTCTTTCACTGAAGCTTTCTTT
CSVVGTSFTEAFF
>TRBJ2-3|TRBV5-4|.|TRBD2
TGTGCCAGCAGCAGAAGAGGTAGCGGGGGGGCGTTAGATACGCAGTATTTT
CASSRRGSGGALDTQYF
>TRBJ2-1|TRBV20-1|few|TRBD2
TGCAGTGCTAGGACCGGGACTAGCGGGAGAGATGAGCAGTTCTTC
CSARTGTSGRDEQFF
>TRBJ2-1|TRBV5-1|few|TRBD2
TGCGCCAGCAGTAGGTTAGCGGGGGTGACGTACTACAATGAGCAGTTCTTC
CASSRLAGVTYYNEQFF
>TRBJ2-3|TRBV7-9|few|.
TGTGCCAGCAGCTTGACGCGGGCAGCCCTCACAGATACGCAGTATTTT
CASSLTRAALTDTQYF
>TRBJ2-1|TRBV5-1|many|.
TGCGCCAGCAGCAGAGGGAGCCCTCTGAGGAATGAGCAGTTCTTC
CASSRGSPLRNEQFF
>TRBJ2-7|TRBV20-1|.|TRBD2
TGCAGTGCGATTAGCGGGGGAGACTTCTACGAGCAGTACTTC
CSAISGGDFYEQYF
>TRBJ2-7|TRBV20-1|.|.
TGCAGTGCTACGGAAAGCCAGTACGAGAAGTACTTC
CSATESQYEKYF
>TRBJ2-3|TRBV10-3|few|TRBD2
TGTGCCGGAGGGACTAGCGGGGGCACAGATACGCAGTATTTT
CAGGTSGGTDTQYF
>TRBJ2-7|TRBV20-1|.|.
TGCAGTGCTAGAGATTTGGGGGGGCCTAAGCAGTACTTC
CSARDLGGPKQYF
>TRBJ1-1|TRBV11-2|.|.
TGTGCCAGCAGCTTAGATGCGTCGTATGCCATGAACACTGAAGCTTTCTTT
CASSLDASYAMNTEAFF
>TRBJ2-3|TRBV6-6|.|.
TGTGCCAGCAGTTACCGGTTAGATACGCAGTATTTT
CASSYRLDTQYF
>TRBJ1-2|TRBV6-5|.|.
TGTGCCAGCAGTTACTCTTTTGCCTCCGGGGATGGCTACACCTTC
CASSYSFASGDGYTF
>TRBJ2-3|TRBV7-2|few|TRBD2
TGTGCCAGCAGCACCCGGACTAGCGGGAGTTATACGCAGTATTTT
CASSTRTSGSYTQYF
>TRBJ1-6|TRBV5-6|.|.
TGTGCCAGCAGCCTAGGACAGTATAATTCACCCCTCCACTTT
CASSLGQYNSPLHF
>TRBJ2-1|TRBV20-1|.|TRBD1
TGCAGTGCTAGAGACGGCGGGACAGGGTACAATGAGCAGTTCTTC
CSARDGGTGYNEQFF
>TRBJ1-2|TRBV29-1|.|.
TGCAGCGTTTGGACAGCTAACTATGGCTACACCTTC
CSVWTANYGYTF
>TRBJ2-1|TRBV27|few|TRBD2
TGTGCCAGCAGTTTTGAGGGAGGGCCGTACAATGAGCAGTTCTTC
CASSFEGGPYNEQFF
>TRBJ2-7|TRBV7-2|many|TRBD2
TGTGCCAGCATCCGGGGACTAGCGGGAGTCTACGAGCAGTACTTC
CASIRGLAGVYEQYF
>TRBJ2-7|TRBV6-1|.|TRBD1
TGTGCCAGCAGCCAGTTCCGGGACAGCTCCTACGAGCAGTACTTC
CASSQFRDSSYEQYF
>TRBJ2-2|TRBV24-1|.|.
TGTGCCACCAGTTCGACTAGACCACCGGTGGAGCTGTTTTTT
CATSSTRPPVELFF
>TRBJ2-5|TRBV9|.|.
TGTGCCAGCAGCGCCTCGTTAGGCAGGGAAGAGACCCAGTACTTC
CASSASLGREETQYF
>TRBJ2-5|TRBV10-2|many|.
TGCGCCAGCAGTGAACCCCAGAGGGGGGGGCGGCAAGAGACCCAGTACTTC
CASSEPQRGGRQETQYF
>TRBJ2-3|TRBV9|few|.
TGTGCCAGCAGCGTAGTCCCACCAGGTACCACTAGCACAGATACGCAGTATTTT
CASSVVPPGTTSTDTQYF
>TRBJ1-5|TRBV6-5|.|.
TGTGCCAGCAGTTACGGAATTAGCAATCAGCCCCAGCATTTT
CASSYGISNQPQHF
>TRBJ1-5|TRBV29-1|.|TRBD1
TGCAGCGTTGCGGACAGGGCCAGTCAGCCCCAGCATTTT
CSVADRASQPQHF
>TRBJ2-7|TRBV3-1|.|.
TGTGCCAGCAGCCAAGTGGCGCGACTAGGATCCTACGAGCAGTACTTC
CASSQVARLGSYEQYF